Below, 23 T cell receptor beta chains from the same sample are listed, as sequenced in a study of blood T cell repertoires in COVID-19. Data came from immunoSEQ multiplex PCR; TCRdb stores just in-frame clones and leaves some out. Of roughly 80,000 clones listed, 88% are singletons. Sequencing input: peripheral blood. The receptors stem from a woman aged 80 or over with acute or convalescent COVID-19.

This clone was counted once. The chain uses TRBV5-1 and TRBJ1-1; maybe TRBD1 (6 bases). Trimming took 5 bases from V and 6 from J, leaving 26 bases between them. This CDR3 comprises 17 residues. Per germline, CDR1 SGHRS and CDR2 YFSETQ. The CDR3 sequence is CASRFAARSAGAAEAFF. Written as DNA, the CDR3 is TGCGCCAGCAGATTCGCGGCCCGGTCCGCAGGGGCGGCTGAAGCTTTCTTT.

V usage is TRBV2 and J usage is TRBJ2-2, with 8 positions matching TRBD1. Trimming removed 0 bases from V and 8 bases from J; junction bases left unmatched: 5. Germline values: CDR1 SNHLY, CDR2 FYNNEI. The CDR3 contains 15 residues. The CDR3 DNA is TGTGCCAGCAGTGAAGCACAGGGGGGTTTAGGGGAGCTGTTTTTT. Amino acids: CASSEAQGGLGELFF.

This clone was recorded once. The CDR3 is CASSQLTGVETQYF. For the CDR3, the DNA is TGTGCCAGCAGCCAATTGACAGGGGTGGAGACCCAGTACTTC. The gene calls are TRBV16 and TRBJ2-5; TRBD1 agrees at 8 bases. The CDR3 is 14 amino acids. V lost 1 base and J lost 5; bases outside the gene matches: 3. From germline, CDR1 is KGHSY and CDR2 FQNENV.

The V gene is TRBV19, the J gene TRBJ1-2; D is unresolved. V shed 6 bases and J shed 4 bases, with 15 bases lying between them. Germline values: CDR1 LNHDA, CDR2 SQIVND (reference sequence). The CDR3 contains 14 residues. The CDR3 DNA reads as TGTGCCAGTAGCAACCCCCCCCGGGGCTATGGCTACACCTTC. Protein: CASSNPPRGYGYTF.

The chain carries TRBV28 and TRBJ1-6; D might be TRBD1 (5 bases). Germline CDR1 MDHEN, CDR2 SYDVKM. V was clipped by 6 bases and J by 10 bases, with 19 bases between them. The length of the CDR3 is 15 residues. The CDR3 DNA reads TGTGCCAGCAGATTTATTGGGGGGAGTACCTCACCCCTCCACTTT. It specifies CASRFIGGSTSPLHF.

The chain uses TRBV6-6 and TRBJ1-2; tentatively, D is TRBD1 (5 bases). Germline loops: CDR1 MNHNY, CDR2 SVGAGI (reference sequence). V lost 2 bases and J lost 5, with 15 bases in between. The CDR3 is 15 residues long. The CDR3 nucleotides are TGTGCCAGCAGTTACCAAGCAGGGCTGAGTTATGGCTACACCTTC. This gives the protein CASSYQAGLSYGYTF.

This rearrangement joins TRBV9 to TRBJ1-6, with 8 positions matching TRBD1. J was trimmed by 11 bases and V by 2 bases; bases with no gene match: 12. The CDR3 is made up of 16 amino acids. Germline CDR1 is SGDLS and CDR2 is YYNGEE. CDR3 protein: CASSVSARTGQAPLHF. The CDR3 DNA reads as TGTGCCAGCAGCGTTTCTGCACGGACAGGGCAAGCACCCCTCCACTTT.

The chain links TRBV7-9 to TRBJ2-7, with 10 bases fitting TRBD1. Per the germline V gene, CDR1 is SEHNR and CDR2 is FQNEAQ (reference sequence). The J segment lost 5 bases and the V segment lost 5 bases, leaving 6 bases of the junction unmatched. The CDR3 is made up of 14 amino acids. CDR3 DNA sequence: TGTGCCAGCAGCATCCGGGACAGGGGCCACGAGCAGTACTTC. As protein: CASSIRDRGHEQYF.

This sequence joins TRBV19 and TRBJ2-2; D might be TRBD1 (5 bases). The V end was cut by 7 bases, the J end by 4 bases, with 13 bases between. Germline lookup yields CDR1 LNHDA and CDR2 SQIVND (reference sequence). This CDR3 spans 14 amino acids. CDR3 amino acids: CASIGVKPTGELFF. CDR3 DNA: TGTGCCAGTATAGGGGTGAAACCCACCGGGGAGCTGTTTTTT.

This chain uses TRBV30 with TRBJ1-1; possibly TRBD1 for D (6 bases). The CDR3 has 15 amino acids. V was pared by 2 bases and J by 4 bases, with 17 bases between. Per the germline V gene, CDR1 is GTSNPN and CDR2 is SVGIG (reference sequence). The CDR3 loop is CAWSPKTGLGTEAFF. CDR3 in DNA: TGTGCCTGGAGTCCTAAAACAGGGTTGGGCACTGAAGCTTTCTTT.

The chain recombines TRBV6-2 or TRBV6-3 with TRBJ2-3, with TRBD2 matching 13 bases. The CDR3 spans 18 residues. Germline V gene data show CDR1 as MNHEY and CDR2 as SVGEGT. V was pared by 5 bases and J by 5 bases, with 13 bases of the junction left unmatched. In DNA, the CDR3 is TGTGCCAGCAGTCTGGGGACTAGCGGGACGGGGGGAGTAGATACGCAGTATTTT. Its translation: CASSLGTSGTGGVDTQYF.

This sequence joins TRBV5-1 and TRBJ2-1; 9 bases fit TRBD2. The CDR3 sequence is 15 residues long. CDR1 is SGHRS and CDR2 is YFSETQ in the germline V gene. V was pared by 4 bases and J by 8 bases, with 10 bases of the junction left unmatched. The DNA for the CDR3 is TGCGCCAGCAGCGGGACTAGCCGCGTTGGGGATGAGCAGTTCTTC. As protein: CASSGTSRVGDEQFF.

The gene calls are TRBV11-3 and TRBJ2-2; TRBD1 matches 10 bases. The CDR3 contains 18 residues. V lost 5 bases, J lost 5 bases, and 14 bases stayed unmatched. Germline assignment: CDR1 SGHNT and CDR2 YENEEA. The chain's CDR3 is CASSHSSVWTGGTGELFF. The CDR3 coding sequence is TGTGCCAGCAGCCATTCTTCCGTTTGGACAGGGGGTACCGGGGAGCTGTTTTTT.

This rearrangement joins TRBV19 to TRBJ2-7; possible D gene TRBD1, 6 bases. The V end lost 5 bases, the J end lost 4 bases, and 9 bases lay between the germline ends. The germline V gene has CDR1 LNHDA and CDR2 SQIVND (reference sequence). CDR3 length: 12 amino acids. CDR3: CASSLQGYEQYF. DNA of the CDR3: TGTGCCAGTAGTCTGCAGGGGTACGAGCAGTACTTC.

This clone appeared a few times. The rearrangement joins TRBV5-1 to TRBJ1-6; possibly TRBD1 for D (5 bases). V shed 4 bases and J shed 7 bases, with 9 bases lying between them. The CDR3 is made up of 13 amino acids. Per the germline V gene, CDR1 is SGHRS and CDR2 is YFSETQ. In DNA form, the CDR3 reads TGCGCCAGCAGCCCGGGGGGGAATTCACCCCTCCACTTT. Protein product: CASSPGGNSPLHF.

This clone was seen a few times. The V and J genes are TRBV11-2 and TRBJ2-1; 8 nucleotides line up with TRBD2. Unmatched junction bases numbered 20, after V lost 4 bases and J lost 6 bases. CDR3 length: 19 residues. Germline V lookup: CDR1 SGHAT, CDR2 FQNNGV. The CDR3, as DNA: TGTGCCAGCAGCTCGCGGGAAATGAGGGGGACTAGATTTGGCAATGAGCAGTTCTTC. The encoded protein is CASSSREMRGTRFGNEQFF.

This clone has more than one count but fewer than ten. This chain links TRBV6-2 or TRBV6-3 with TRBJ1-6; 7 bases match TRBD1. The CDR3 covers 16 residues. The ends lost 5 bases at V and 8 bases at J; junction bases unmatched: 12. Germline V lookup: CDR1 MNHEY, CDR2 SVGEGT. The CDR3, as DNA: TGTGCCAGCAGTCCCCGGGACAGCTATTCCTATTCACCCCTCCACTTT. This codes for CASSPRDSYSYSPLHF.

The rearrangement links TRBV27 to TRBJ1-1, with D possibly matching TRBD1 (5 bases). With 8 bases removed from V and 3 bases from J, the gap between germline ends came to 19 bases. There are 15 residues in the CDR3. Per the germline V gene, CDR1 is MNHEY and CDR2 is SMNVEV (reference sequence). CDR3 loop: CASEPRPKGDTEAFF. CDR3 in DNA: TGTGCCAGCGAGCCCAGACCAAAAGGGGACACTGAAGCTTTCTTT.

Here the CDR3 reads CASSLDRRRSGVLTF. CDR3 coding DNA: TGTGCCAGCTCACTTGACAGGCGCCGAAGTGGCGTCCTGACTTTC. The chain couples TRBV18 to TRBJ2-6, with D possibly matching TRBD1 (6 bases). The V end was cut by 4 bases, the J end by 12 bases, with 19 bases between. The CDR3 is 15 residues long. Germline V CDR1 and CDR2: KGHSH, LQKENI.

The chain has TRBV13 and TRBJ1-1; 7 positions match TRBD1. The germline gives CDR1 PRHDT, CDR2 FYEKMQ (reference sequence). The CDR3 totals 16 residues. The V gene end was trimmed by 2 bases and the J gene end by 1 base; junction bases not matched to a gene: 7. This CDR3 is CASSLLEGQSNTEAFF. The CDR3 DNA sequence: TGTGCCAGCAGCTTACTGGAGGGACAGTCGAACACTGAAGCTTTCTTT.

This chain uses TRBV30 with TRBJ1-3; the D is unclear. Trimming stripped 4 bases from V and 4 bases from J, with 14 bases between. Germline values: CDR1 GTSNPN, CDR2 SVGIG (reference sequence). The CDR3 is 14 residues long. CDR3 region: CAWISEGAGNTIYF. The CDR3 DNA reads TGTGCCTGGATTTCTGAGGGAGCAGGAAACACCATATATTTT. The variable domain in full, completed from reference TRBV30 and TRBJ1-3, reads SQTIHQWPATLVQPVGSPLSLECTVEGTSNPNLYWYRQAAGRGLQLLFYSVGIGQISSEVPQNLSASRPQDRQFILSSKKLLLSDSGFYLCAWISEGAGNTIYFGEGSWLTVV.

The CDR3 region has the DNA TGTGCCAGCAGCCCCGGGACAGGGGGATATGGCTACACCTTC. Its translation: CASSPGTGGYGYTF. The rearrangement links TRBV7-2 to TRBJ1-2; 11 nucleotides line up with TRBD1. This CDR3 has 14 amino acids. The germline V gene encodes CDR1 SGHTA and CDR2 FQGNSA. V dropped 5 bases and J dropped 5; count of bases not matched to a gene: 4.

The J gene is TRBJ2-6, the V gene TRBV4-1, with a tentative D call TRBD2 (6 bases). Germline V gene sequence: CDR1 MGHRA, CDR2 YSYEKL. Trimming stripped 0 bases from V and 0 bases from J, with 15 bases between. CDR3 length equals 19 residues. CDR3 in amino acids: CASSQDGWAGTSGANVLTF. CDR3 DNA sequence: TGCGCCAGCAGCCAAGACGGGTGGGCGGGAACCTCTGGGGCCAACGTCCTGACTTTC.